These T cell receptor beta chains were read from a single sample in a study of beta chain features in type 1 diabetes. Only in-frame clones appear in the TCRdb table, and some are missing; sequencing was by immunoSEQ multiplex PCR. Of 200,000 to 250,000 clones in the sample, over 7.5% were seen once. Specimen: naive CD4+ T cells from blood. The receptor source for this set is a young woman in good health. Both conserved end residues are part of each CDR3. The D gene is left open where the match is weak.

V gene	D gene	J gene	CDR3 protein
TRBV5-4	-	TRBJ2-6	CASSPRPQGSSGANVLTF
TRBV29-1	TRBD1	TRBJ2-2	CSVSDRGLRTGELFF
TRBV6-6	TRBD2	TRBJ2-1	CASSYGTSGFAEQFF
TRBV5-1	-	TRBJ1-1	CASSFQGQLNTEAFF
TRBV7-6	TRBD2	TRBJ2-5	CASSLLGTSGGGETQYF
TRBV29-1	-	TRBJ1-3	CSVLRDAVSGNTIYF
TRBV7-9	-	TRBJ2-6	CASSPLVSGSSGANVLTF
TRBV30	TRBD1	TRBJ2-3	CAWSPWDRKSTDTQYF
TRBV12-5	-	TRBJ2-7	CASGPDYEQYF
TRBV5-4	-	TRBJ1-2	CASSLDPGDGYTF
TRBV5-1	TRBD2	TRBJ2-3	CASSSGLADLTDTQYF
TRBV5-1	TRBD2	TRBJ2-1	CASSLILAGSSSYNEQFF
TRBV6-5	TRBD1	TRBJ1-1	CASSVSQGTEAFF
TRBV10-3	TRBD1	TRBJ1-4	CAIGEQGTEKLFF